This is a list of T cell receptor beta chains from one sample in a study of blood T cell repertoires in COVID-19. The table came from immunoSEQ multiplex PCR; TCRdb's copy has only in-frame clones and leaves some out. The sample lists under 250,000 clones; under 90% were seen once. Input material: PBMCs or T cells enriched from blood (not recorded which). The origin of the receptors is a man aged 60 to 75 who had recovered from COVID-19. CDR3s include the opening cysteine and the closing phenylalanine or tryptophan. A D gene is named only where the DNA matches it firmly. Clone sizes are given selectively: once, few, many, or a class where the clone is expanded.

. TRBJ2-3 TRBD2 TRBV7-8 CASSWPGLAGGFTDTQYF TGTGCCAGCAGCTGGCCGGGACTAGCGGGGGGATTCACAGATACGCAGTATTTT
. TRBJ1-2 TRBD1 TRBV29-1 CSVLTTGAHLYGYTF TGCAGCGTCCTAACTACAGGGGCCCATCTCTATGGCTACACCTTC
. TRBJ1-2 . TRBV5-1 CASSDDGGKYGYTF TGCGCCAGCAGCGACGACGGAGGGAAGTATGGCTACACCTTC
. TRBJ2-2 TRBD2 TRBV15 CATSREGGNTGELFF TGTGCCACCAGCCGGGAGGGAGGGAACACCGGGGAGCTGTTTTTT
. TRBJ1-1 . TRBV11-2 CASSLVAGSTEAFF TGTGCCAGCAGCTTAGTCGCGGGAAGCACTGAAGCTTTCTTT
once TRBJ1-4 . TRBV3-1/TRBV3-2 CASSRLSGQGGGNEKLFF TGTGCCAGCAGCCGTTTAAGCGGGCAGGGAGGCGGAAATGAAAAACTGTTTTTT
. TRBJ2-1 . TRBV2 CASSEQGLEQFF TGTGCCAGCAGTGAACAGGGCTTAGAGCAGTTCTTC
. TRBJ2-7 TRBD1 TRBV7-9 CASSLGWGQVPYEQYF TGTGCCAGCAGCTTAGGGTGGGGACAGGTTCCCTACGAGCAGTACTTC
. TRBJ1-6 . TRBV12-3/TRBV12-4 CASSPGPGSPLHF TGTGCCAGCAGTCCCGGGCCCGGGAGTCCCCTCCACTTT
once TRBJ1-6 . TRBV28 CASSFSGGSYNSPLHF TGTGCCAGCAGTTTCTCCGGAGGCTCCTATAATTCACCCCTCCACTTT
. TRBJ1-4 . TRBV6-1 CASSEELSGRANEKLFF TGTGCCAGCAGTGAAGAATTGTCCGGGAGGGCTAATGAAAAACTGTTTTTT
. TRBJ1-4 . TRBV14 CASSQGQGPPFGEKLFF TGTGCCAGCAGCCAAGGTCAGGGGCCACCTTTCGGTGAAAAACTGTTTTTT
. TRBJ2-5 . TRBV9 CASTFTGTPWETQYF TGTGCCAGCACCTTCACAGGGACACCTTGGGAGACCCAGTACTTC
. TRBJ2-5 TRBD2 TRBV4-2 CASSQELSGGALETQYF TGTGCCAGCAGCCAAGAATTAAGCGGGGGGGCCTTAGAGACCCAGTACTTC